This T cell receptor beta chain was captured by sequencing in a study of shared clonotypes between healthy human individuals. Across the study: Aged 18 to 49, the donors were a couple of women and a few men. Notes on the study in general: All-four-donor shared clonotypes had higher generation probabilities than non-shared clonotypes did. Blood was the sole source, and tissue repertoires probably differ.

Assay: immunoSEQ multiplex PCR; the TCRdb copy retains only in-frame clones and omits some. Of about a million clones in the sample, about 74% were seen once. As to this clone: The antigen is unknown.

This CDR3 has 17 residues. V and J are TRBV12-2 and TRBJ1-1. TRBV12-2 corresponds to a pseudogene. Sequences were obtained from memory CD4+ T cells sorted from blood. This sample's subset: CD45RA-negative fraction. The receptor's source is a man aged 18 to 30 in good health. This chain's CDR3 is CASRAKSPGRPNTEAFF. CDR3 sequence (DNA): TGTGCAAGTCGCGCCAAGTCACCGGGACGACCGAACACTGAAGCTTTCTTT.